This passage covers 28 T cell receptor beta chains from one sample sequenced in a study of spatial heterogeneity in lung cancer. Documented time point: blood at routine non-recurrence follow-up after resection. TCRdb used MiXCR to reprocess the 5' RACE reads, holding one entry per CDR3 protein. The data contain about 47,000 distinct CDR3 sequences, approximately 12% of them seen just once; the ten biggest clones take up roughly 32%. This material consisted of PBMCs, taken at follow-up. The source of these receptors is a male donor with early-stage non-small cell lung cancer.

Many counts were recorded for this clonotype. The chain carries TRBV6-5 and TRBJ2-3; 7 bases fit TRBD1. Germline-derived CDR1 and CDR2 are MNHEY and SVGAGI. The CDR3 has 14 residues. The J segment lost 5 bases and the V segment lost 0 bases, leaving 2 bases of the junction unmatched. This CDR3 is CASSYSRGQDTQYF. The CDR3 bases are TGTGCCAGCAGTTACTCAAGGGGGCAAGATACGCAGTATTTT.

This clonotype was counted at least ten times. CDR3 in DNA: TGTGCCAGCAGCCGTAGGACAGATGAAGCTTTCTTT. Protein: CASSRRTDEAFF. The genes are TRBV7-9 and TRBJ1-1; D possibly corresponds to TRBD1 (6 bases). The V gene's germline CDR1 is SEHNR and CDR2 FQNEAQ (reference sequence). This CDR3 spans 12 amino acids. Trimming cost V 5 bases and J 7 bases, with 11 bases left between them. Full variable domain (rest looked up from reference TRBV7-9 and TRBJ1-1): DTGVSQNPRHKITKRGQNVTFRCDPISEHNRLYWYRQTLGQGPEFLTYFQNEAQLEKSRLLSDRFSAERPKGSFSTLEIQRTEQGDSAMYLCASSRRTDEAFFGQGTRLTVV.

This clonotype was seen ten or more times. The chain combines TRBV30 with TRBJ2-1; TRBD1 might be the D (7 bases). The germline V and J ends were trimmed by 2 bases and 12 bases, with 14 bases remaining between them. Per germline, CDR1 GTSNPN and CDR2 SVGIG (reference sequence). This CDR3 contains 12 residues. The chain's CDR3 is CAWSQGGGRQFF. DNA for the CDR3: TGTGCCTGGAGTCAGGGGGGTGGTAGGCAGTTCTTC.

This clonotype appeared many times. V is TRBV15 and J is TRBJ1-5; TRBD1 matches 12 bases. The CDR3 is 16 amino acids. V lost 1 base and J lost 6; bases outside the gene matches: 4. Germline CDR1 reads LNHNV; CDR2 reads YYDKDF (reference sequence). This CDR3 is CATSRGGTGGSQPQHF. The CDR3 DNA sequence: TGTGCCACCAGCAGAGGGGGGACAGGGGGCTCTCAGCCCCAGCATTTT.

This clonotype came up a few times. This rearrangement joins TRBV9 to TRBJ2-7; D might be TRBD2 (5 bases). The CDR3 contains 14 residues. The germline V gene encodes CDR1 SGDLS and CDR2 YYNGEE. V lost 4 bases to trimming and J lost 1 base, with 12 bases between them. The CDR3 coding sequence is TGTGCCAGCAGCCCCCGTTCGGGGTCCTACGAGCAGTACTTC. The encoded protein is CASSPRSGSYEQYF.

Ten or more counts support this clonotype. The gene calls are TRBV7-2 and TRBJ2-3; 8 bases are shared with TRBD2. The V segment lost 5 bases and the J segment 1 base; nucleotides outside the gene matches: 8. The CDR3 has 16 residues. Germline CDR1 is SGHTA and CDR2 is FQGNSA. Here the CDR3 DNA reads TGTGCCAGCAGCACCCGAGCGGGAGTAGGCACAGATACGCAGTATTTT. It is translated as CASSTRAGVGTDTQYF.

In this sample, this clonotype turned up many times. The chain combines TRBV29-1 with TRBJ1-1; D might be TRBD1 (5 bases). This CDR3 has 12 amino acids. Germline V gene sequence: CDR1 SQVTM, CDR2 ANQGSEA. Deletions cut 7 bases from V and 1 base from J, with 10 bases between. The CDR3 spells CSGGDPNTEAFF. The CDR3 nucleotides read TGCAGCGGAGGGGATCCGAACACTGAAGCTTTCTTT.

The sample holds a few counts of this clonotype. This rearrangement joins TRBV9 to TRBJ1-2; D unresolved. Per the germline V gene, CDR1 is SGDLS and CDR2 is YYNGEE. V lost 3 bases to trimming and J lost 3 bases, with 3 bases between them. The CDR3 runs to 11 residues. CDR3 sequence (DNA): TGTGCCAGCAGCGCGGACTATGGCTACACCTTC. This sequence encodes CASSADYGYTF.

This clonotype was seen at least ten times. This chain joins TRBV20-1 and TRBJ2-3, with D unclear. The CDR3 is 12 amino acids. CDR1 DFQATT and CDR2 SNEGSKA come from the germline V gene (reference sequence). Between the trimmed V and J ends, which lost 3 bases and 5 bases, there was a span of 9 bases. The CDR3 is CSARGLVDTQYF. The CDR3 nucleotides read TGCAGTGCTAGGGGCTTAGTAGATACGCAGTATTTT.

This clonotype appeared a few times. This rearrangement joins TRBV5-1 to TRBJ2-7; perhaps TRBD1 as D (5 bases). Per germline, CDR1 SGHRS and CDR2 YFSETQ. V lost 4 bases and J lost 1, with 15 bases in between. The CDR3 is made up of 15 amino acids. The CDR3 nucleotides are TGCGCCAGCAGCGCCGAGCCTGGACAATCCTACGAGCAGTACTTC. Its translation: CASSAEPGQSYEQYF.

For this clonotype: Its ends do not fully match the called genes, so a read error is possible. The J gene is TRBJ2-7, the V gene TRBV6-2 or TRBV6-3, with 7 bases identical to TRBD1. CDR3 size: 15 residues. The germline CDR1 and CDR2 sequences are MNHEY and SVGEGT. CDR3 amino acids: CASRTTGAGSYERYF. The CDR3 DNA reads TGTGCCAGCAGAACTACAGGGGCCGGGTCCTACGAGCGGTACTTC.

The chain is built from TRBV19 and TRBJ2-5; D is unclear. Trimming took off 2 bases at V and 4 bases at J, with 17 bases between the two ends. Looked up from germline, CDR1 is LNHDA and CDR2 is SQIVND (reference sequence). The CDR3 covers 16 residues. In DNA form, the CDR3 reads TGTGCCAGTAGTATATTTCGATTTGGGCAGAGAGAGACCCAGTACTTC. This codes for CASSIFRFGQRETQYF.

This clonotype came up many times. This chain uses TRBV10-3 with TRBJ1-5; tentatively, D is TRBD1 (5 bases). The germline V and J ends were trimmed by 2 bases and 6 bases, with 11 bases remaining between them. From germline, CDR1 is ENHRY and CDR2 SYGVKD. This CDR3 has 14 amino acids. The CDR3, as DNA: TGTGCCATCAGTGAGGCAGGGAGTAGTCAGCCCCAGCATTTT. Encoded protein: CAISEAGSSQPQHF.

V is TRBV7-6 and J is TRBJ1-2; D is ambiguous. Deletions cut 4 bases from V and 2 bases from J, with 8 bases between. The CDR3 length is 13 residues. CDR1 and CDR2 (germline): SGHVS, FNYEAQ. The CDR3 DNA follows: TGTGCCAGCAGCTCGACACAGAACTATGGCTACACCTTC. Its translation is CASSSTQNYGYTF. Filled out from reference TRBV7-6 and TRBJ1-2, the complete variable domain reads GAGVSQSPRYKVTKRGQDVALRCDPISGHVSLYWYRQALGQGPEFLTYFNYEAQQDKSGLPNDRFSAERPEGSISTLTIQRTEQRDSAMYRCASSSTQNYGYTFGSGTRLTVV.

The chain is built from TRBV2 and TRBJ1-1, with 8 nucleotides matching TRBD1. CDR1 is SNHLY, CDR2 FYNNEI, per germline. The ends lost 8 bases at V and 2 bases at J; junction bases unmatched: 4. The CDR3 runs 13 residues. CDR3 in DNA: TGTGCCAGCTTCGGACAGGGCAACACTGAAGCTTTCTTT. Translating gives CASFGQGNTEAFF.

This clonotype came up once. The chain has TRBV10-3 and TRBJ1-4; TRBD1 is a possible D gene (6 bases). Germline-derived CDR1 and CDR2 are ENHRY and SYGVKD. The CDR3 spans 16 residues. Between the trimmed V and J ends, which lost 3 bases and 8 bases, there was a span of 19 bases. CDR3 sequence: CAISDTLRGAQEKLFF. In DNA form, the CDR3 reads TGTGCCATCAGTGACACCCTGAGGGGGGCACAGGAAAAACTGTTTTTT.

This clonotype has at least ten counts. The chain couples TRBV7-2 to TRBJ2-3, with D maybe TRBD2 (5 bases). From germline, CDR1 is SGHTA and CDR2 FQGNSA. Trimming cost V 3 bases and J 6 bases, with 10 bases left between them. The CDR3 sequence is 13 residues long. The CDR3 region is CASSFLQRDTQYF. CDR3 nucleotide sequence: TGTGCCAGCAGCTTCCTACAGCGGGATACGCAGTATTTT. The complete variable domain, with remaining parts taken from reference TRBV7-2 and TRBJ2-3, reads GAGVSQSPSNKVTEKGKDVELRCDPISGHTALYWYRQSLGQGLEFLIYFQGNSAPDKSGLPSDRFSAERTGGSVSTLTIQRTQQEDSAVYLCASSFLQRDTQYFGPGTRLTVL.

The chain couples TRBV7-2 to TRBJ2-3; 8 nucleotides align to TRBD2. The CDR3 contains 16 residues. V was pared by 2 bases and J by 2 bases, with 6 bases of the junction left unmatched. Germline lookup yields CDR1 SGHTA and CDR2 FQGNSA. CDR3 coding DNA: TGTGCCAGCAGCTTAATGGCTAGCGGGTACACAGATACGCAGTATTTT. This encodes CASSLMASGYTDTQYF.

The CDR3, as DNA: TGTGCCAGCTCGGTCGGGCGACTAGCGAGCTCCTACGAGCAGTACTTC. Encoded protein: CASSVGRLASSYEQYF. This rearrangement joins TRBV18 to TRBJ2-7, with 8 nucleotides matching TRBD2. The CDR3 loop spans 16 amino acids. CDR1 is KGHSH, CDR2 LQKENI, per germline. Trimming took 6 bases from V and 0 from J; bases not matched to a gene: 10.

This clonotype was detected many times. The chain is built from TRBV7-6 and TRBJ1-4, with D unresolved. V was cut by 6 bases and J by 7 bases, with 6 bases left in between. There are 11 residues in the CDR3. Germline V lookup: CDR1 SGHVS, CDR2 FNYEAQ. The DNA of the CDR3 is TGTGCCAGCAGAGGAGTTGAAAAACTGTTTTTT. Its protein is CASRGVEKLFF.

This clonotype has ten or more counts. V is TRBV25-1 and J is TRBJ1-4; D is unresolved. CDR3 size: 13 residues. The germline V gene encodes CDR1 MGHDK and CDR2 SYGVNS. Trimming stripped 4 bases from V and 4 bases from J, with 7 bases between. The CDR3 DNA is TGTGCCAGCAGTGCCAGCGTTAATGAAAAACTGTTTTTT. Translation gives CASSASVNEKLFF. Full variable domain (rest looked up from reference TRBV25-1 and TRBJ1-4): EADIYQTPRYLVIGTGKKITLECSQTMGHDKMYWYQQDPGMELHLIHYSYGVNSTEKGDLSSESTVSRIRTEHFPLTLESARPSHTSQYLCASSASVNEKLFFGSGTQLSVL.

This chain connects TRBV5-1 to TRBJ1-5; tentatively, D is TRBD1 (5 bases). Germline lookup yields CDR1 SGHRS and CDR2 YFSETQ. The CDR3 spans 14 residues. The V end lost 0 bases, the J end lost 7 bases, and 11 bases lay between the germline ends. The CDR3 DNA reads TGCGCCAGCAGCTTGGAATCAGGGAACCAGCCCCAGCATTTT. Translation gives CASSLESGNQPQHF.

This clonotype was counted many times. The rearrangement links TRBV7-6 to TRBJ2-7; 7 bases align to TRBD2. The CDR3 contains 16 residues. Germline-derived CDR1 and CDR2 are SGHVS and FNYEAQ. The V gene end was trimmed by 5 bases and the J gene end by 3 bases; junction bases not matched to a gene: 13. CDR3 region: CASSPSPGLAVYEQYF. CDR3 sequence (DNA): TGTGCCAGCAGCCCATCTCCCGGGCTAGCGGTCTACGAGCAGTACTTC.

In its sample, this clonotype was seen a few times. The DNA for the CDR3 is TGCAGTGCAGCCTCCGGGGGCGAGCAGTACTTC. This gives the protein CSAASGGEQYF. The chain joins TRBV20-1 to TRBJ2-7; D perhaps matches TRBD2 (6 bases). The germline CDR1 and CDR2 sequences are DFQATT and SNEGSKA (reference sequence). Between the trimmed V and J ends, which lost 6 bases and 6 bases, there was a span of 12 bases. This CDR3 is built from 11 residues.

This chain joins TRBV14 and TRBJ2-3; 8 bases are shared with TRBD2. The germline gives CDR1 SGHDN, CDR2 FVKESK. J gave up 2 bases and V 5 bases, and 15 bases lay outside the gene matches. The CDR3 loop spans 18 amino acids. In DNA form, the CDR3 reads TGTGCCAGCAGCAACCGGACTAGCTCCTCCACACTCACAGATACGCAGTATTTT. It yields the protein CASSNRTSSSTLTDTQYF.

This chain links TRBV30 with TRBJ1-3, with D possibly TRBD1 on 5 matching bases. Trimming pared 3 bases from V and 3 bases from J, leaving 15 bases between. Germline V gives CDR1 GTSNPN, CDR2 SVGIG (reference sequence). CDR3 length equals 15 residues. The CDR3 protein is CAWSLSGTGGNTIYF. CDR3 DNA sequence: TGTGCCTGGAGCCTCTCCGGGACCGGTGGAAACACCATATATTTT.

The chain employs TRBV20-1 and TRBJ2-1, with a weak D call TRBD2 (6 bases). Trimming removed 6 bases at V and 0 bases at J, with 21 bases between. This CDR3 comprises 17 residues. Germline V gene data show CDR1 as DFQATT and CDR2 as SNEGSKA (reference sequence). The CDR3 nucleotides read TGCAGTGCCACCGCCGGGGGTCGGGGAAGCTCCTACAATGAGCAGTTCTTC. Its protein product is CSATAGGRGSSYNEQFF.

This clonotype was detected ten times or more. The chain links TRBV20-1 to TRBJ2-7, with TRBD2 matching 14 bases. Germline V lookup: CDR1 DFQATT, CDR2 SNEGSKA (reference sequence). This CDR3 spans 14 amino acids. Trimming took 5 bases from V and 5 from J; bases not matched to a gene: 5. The CDR3 sequence is CSAGTSGSNDEQYF. CDR3 DNA: TGCAGTGCTGGGACTAGCGGGAGTAACGACGAGCAGTACTTC.